This TCR beta chain was found in a study of identical twins' blood T cells. Points from the study as a whole: Abundant TCRbeta CDR3s overlapped more between twins than with unrelated donors.

TCRdb re-called the 5' RACE reads through MiXCR, storing one row per CDR3 protein. The table has fewer than 450,000 distinct CDR3 sequences, roughly 31% seen once; the top ten hold about 6.1%. Looked up from germline, CDR1 is SGHVS and CDR2 is FNYEAQ. The CDR3 length is 15 residues. Regarding this clonotype: Its target is not known. An end of the junction differs from the germline gene, which may be a read error.

The TCR comes from a woman between 18 and 49 years old in good health. The material sequenced was PBMCs. The rearrangement links TRBV7-6 to TRBJ2-3; D is possibly TRBD1 (5 bases). CDR3 in DNA: TGTGCCGGCAGCCGCCTGACAGAACCTACAGATACGCAGTATTTT. This gives the protein CAGSRLTEPTDTQYF.